This T cell receptor (beta chain) was identified in a study of blood T cell repertoires in COVID-19. Across the study: The samples span acute and convalescent COVID-19 from the United States, Italy and Spain.

Clones were read by immunoSEQ multiplex PCR, and TCRdb kept only the in-frame ones, dropping some. This table has about 480,000 clones, approximately 87% appearing once. Those enrolled, adults aged about 18 to 89 years, came from about two dozen US areas. Researchers sorted participants into cohorts using their self-reported clinical history. Recovered status applied to Cohort 3 donors who had two consecutive negative PCRs. It also applied to those with clearance or with symptom resolution. CDR3 length: 15 amino acids. CDR1 and CDR2 (germline): MNHEY, SVGAGI. Unmatched junction bases numbered 7, after V lost 4 bases and J lost 5 bases.

The TCR was taken from a woman in her 40s who had recovered from COVID-19. The V gene is TRBV6-5, the J gene TRBJ1-2; 10 nucleotides line up with TRBD1. The sequenced material came from PBMCs or T cells enriched from blood (not recorded which). The CDR3 here is CASSSDRGRRYGYTF. The CDR3 DNA is TGTGCCAGCAGTTCCGACAGGGGGCGTAGGTATGGCTACACCTTC.